Each of the 25 T cell receptor beta chains below was sequenced from the same sample in a study of blood T cells in healthy people across ages. Alongside a J-beta primer mix, a sample-barcoded 5' primer served in a second PCR lasting about 6 to 11 cycles. In TCRdb, the 5' RACE reads were re-called with MiXCR into one record per CDR3 protein. The sample holds roughly 680,000 distinct CDR3 sequences, 49% seen once. The sequencing sample was made of blood. Receptors originate from a woman aged 60 to 75 in good health.

Written as DNA, the CDR3 is TGTGCCAGCAGTTCATCTGAGCGAATCTACTACGAGCAGTACTTC. This sequence encodes CASSSSERIYYEQYF. This sequence joins TRBV28 and TRBJ2-7; D not resolved. The V gene's germline CDR1 is MDHEN and CDR2 SYDVKM. Trimming shortened V by 4 bases and J by 3 bases, and 16 bases separated the two germline ends. The CDR3 is 15 amino acids.

Remarks on this clonotype: At one end the junction does not follow the germline gene, possibly because of a read error. The V call is TRBV20-1, the J call TRBJ2-5; tentative D call: TRBD1 (6 bases). The assigned J gene may be wrong: the sequence end matches TRBJ2-7 better. CDR3 length equals 13 residues. Germline lookup yields CDR1 DFQATT and CDR2 SNEGSKA (reference sequence). The DNA of the CDR3 is TGCAGTGCCAGAGCCAGGGGTAGGGACGAGCAGTACTTC. Amino acids: CSARARGRDEQYF.

In regard to this clonotype: An end of the junction does not agree with germline; a read error may underlie this. The gene calls are TRBV4-2 and TRBJ2-3; 12 positions agree with TRBD2. Germline V lookup: CDR1 LGHNA, CDR2 YNFKEQ. The CDR3 is 18 amino acids. The CDR3 DNA follows: TGTGTCAGCAGCCAAGTCGCGACTAGCGGGAGTTCACCAGATACGCAGTATTTT. Its protein is CVSSQVATSGSSPDTQYF.

The V and J genes are TRBV20-1 and TRBJ2-3, with D possibly matching TRBD2 (6 bases). The V gene lost 3 bases and the J gene lost 4 bases, with 17 bases spanning the gap. This CDR3 spans 15 amino acids. Germline lookup yields CDR1 DFQATT and CDR2 SNEGSKA (reference sequence). The CDR3 region has the DNA TGCAGTGCTAGTGTGGGGACTCGGGCTGCAGATACGCAGTATTTT. It yields the protein CSASVGTRAADTQYF.

This clonotype has more than one count but fewer than ten. V usage is TRBV3-1 and J usage is TRBJ2-5; D gene uncertain. Germline V lookup: CDR1 LGHDT, CDR2 YNNKEL (reference sequence). Between the trimmed V and J ends, which lost 0 bases and 11 bases, there was a span of 13 bases. This CDR3 region has 13 residues. The CDR3 reads CASSQEWLNEQYF. DNA of the CDR3: TGTGCCAGCAGCCAAGAGTGGCTCAATGAGCAGTACTTC.

Of note for this clonotype: With a much larger clone just one base away, this may be a read error. The chain couples TRBV29-1 to TRBJ2-3, with D possibly matching TRBD2 (6 bases). This CDR3 spans 13 amino acids. The germline V and J ends were trimmed by 4 bases and 10 bases, with 18 bases remaining between them. Germline CDR1 reads SQVTM; CDR2 reads ANQGSEA. The CDR3: CSVVRPGVDAQYF. CDR3 nucleotides: TGCAGCGTTGTAAGGCCGGGGGTCGATGCGCAGTATTTT.

This clonotype was found a few times. CDR3 region: CASSAISDTQYF. CDR3 sequence (DNA): TGTGCCAGCAGCGCGATTTCTGATACGCAGTATTTT. The gene calls are TRBV11-2 and TRBJ2-3; D is undetermined. CDR3 length: 12 amino acids. With 5 bases removed from V and 6 bases from J, the gap between germline ends came to 9 bases. CDR1 SGHAT and CDR2 FQNNGV come from the germline V gene.

The genes are TRBV29-1 and TRBJ1-4; 9 bases map to TRBD1. The CDR3 consists of 13 residues. Trimming at V came to 7 bases and at J to 8 bases, leaving 8 bases not matched to a gene. Germline V gene sequence: CDR1 SQVTM, CDR2 ANQGSEA. The CDR3 sequence is CSGVQGAREKLFF. The CDR3 bases are TGCAGCGGAGTACAGGGGGCTCGGGAAAAACTGTTTTTT.

The chain carries TRBV24-1 and TRBJ1-1; tentatively, D is TRBD1 (5 bases). CDR3 length: 15 residues. V was trimmed by 5 bases and J by 1 base, leaving 13 bases between them. Germline values: CDR1 KGHDR, CDR2 SFDVKD. CDR3: CATSGAGAPNTEAFF. CDR3 sequence (DNA): TGTGCCACCAGTGGGGCTGGGGCGCCGAACACTGAAGCTTTCTTT.

V usage is TRBV21-1 and J usage is TRBJ2-2; the DNA was not used to check the table's D call, TRBD2. TRBV21-1 is a pseudogene locus. This CDR3 is 16 amino acids long. For the CDR3, the DNA is TGTGCCGGCAGCAAGGGACTAGCGGGAGAAACCGGGGAGCTGTTTTTT. Protein product: CAGSKGLAGETGELFF.

This clonotype occurred a few times. The chain joins TRBV7-2 to TRBJ2-1; D gene ambiguous. Germline CDR1 reads SGHTA; CDR2 reads FQGNSA. V was cut by 5 bases and J by 0 bases, with 11 bases left in between. The CDR3 spans 15 residues. CDR3 residues: CASSPRSSSYNEQFF. CDR3 in DNA: TGTGCCAGCAGCCCGCGGAGTAGCTCCTACAATGAGCAGTTCTTC.

The J gene is TRBJ2-1, the V gene TRBV29-1, with 9 bases matching TRBD2. The CDR3 loop spans 13 amino acids. CDR1 and CDR2 from the germline V gene are SQVTM and ANQGSEA. The CDR3 DNA follows: TGCAGTTCTGTAGCGGGAGAGGCGAATGAGCAGTTCTTC. Protein sequence: CSSVAGEANEQFF.

The rearrangement uses TRBV5-4 and TRBJ2-7; 8 nucleotides line up with TRBD1. Trimming took 3 bases from V and 10 from J; bases not matched to a gene: 12. The CDR3 runs to 14 residues. Germline loops: CDR1 SGHNT, CDR2 YYREEE (reference sequence). The CDR3 DNA reads TGTGCCAGCAGCTCCCTGACAGGGGTCAACGTTCAGTACTTC. Its translation is CASSSLTGVNVQYF.

This chain joins TRBV6-1 and TRBJ1-5; D ambiguous. Trimming cost V 3 bases and J 0 bases, with 12 bases left between them. The CDR3 contains 16 residues. CDR1 and CDR2 from the germline V gene are MNHNS and SASEGT. DNA of the CDR3: TGTGCCAGCAGTGAGGACGGGTGGAATAGCAATCAGCCCCAGCATTTT. Protein: CASSEDGWNSNQPQHF.

This clonotype is a singleton in its sample. V and J are TRBV3-1 and TRBJ1-6; D ambiguous. V dropped 2 bases and J dropped 7 bases, with 6 bases sitting between them. The CDR3 is 13 residues long. Looked up from germline, CDR1 is LGHDT and CDR2 is YNNKEL (reference sequence). This chain's CDR3 is CASSQTANSPLHF. The CDR3 region has the DNA TGTGCCAGCAGCCAAACTGCGAATTCACCCCTCCACTTT.

This clonotype was counted once. This chain links TRBV4-1 with TRBJ2-1; 9 bases fit TRBD1. Trimming at V came to 0 bases and at J to 3 bases, leaving 6 bases not matched to a gene. The CDR3 covers 17 residues. Looked up from germline, CDR1 is MGHRA and CDR2 is YSYEKL. CDR3 region: CASSQDLWDRVYNEQFF. CDR3 coding DNA: TGCGCCAGCAGCCAAGATCTTTGGGACAGGGTCTACAATGAGCAGTTCTTC.

This clonotype has just one count. V is TRBV28 and J is TRBJ1-1; D not certain. The CDR3 contains 16 residues. V gave up 4 bases and J gave up 1 base, with 16 bases separating them. The germline CDR1 and CDR2 sequences are MDHEN and SYDVKM. CDR3 protein: CASSSSLRFSNTEAFF. The DNA for the CDR3 is TGTGCCAGCAGTTCATCTCTCCGCTTCTCGAACACTGAAGCTTTCTTT.

This clonotype turned up a few times. The genes are TRBV5-1 and TRBJ2-1; 8 bases match TRBD1. The CDR3 sequence is 15 residues long. J gave up 4 bases and V 4 bases, and 7 bases lay outside the gene matches. Germline loops: CDR1 SGHRS, CDR2 YFSETQ. CDR3 in DNA: TGCGCCAGCAGCGCCGGACAGGGAGGATACAATGAGCAGTTCTTC. It is translated as CASSAGQGGYNEQFF.

The table lists this clonotype with a few counts. V gene TRBV6-5 combines with J gene TRBJ1-2; 7 nucleotides line up with TRBD1. The CDR3 is 11 residues long. V gave up 6 bases and J gave up 10 bases; unmatched junction bases: 5. Germline V CDR1 and CDR2: MNHEY, SVGAGI. In DNA form, the CDR3 reads TGTGCCAGCAGCCTGAGGGGGCACTACACCTTC. Translating it yields CASSLRGHYTF.

In this sample, this clonotype turned up a few times. The chain uses TRBV6-6 and TRBJ2-7; 9 bases agree with TRBD1. V gave up 7 bases and J gave up 4 bases; unmatched junction bases: 8. Germline V lookup: CDR1 MNHNY, CDR2 SVGAGI (reference sequence). The CDR3 contains 14 residues. In DNA form, the CDR3 reads TGTGCCAGCACTCGGGACAGGGTGATGTACGAGCAGTACTTC. Translated: CASTRDRVMYEQYF.

The chain uses TRBV6-6 and TRBJ2-7; D is perhaps TRBD2 (5 bases). Germline loops: CDR1 MNHNY, CDR2 SVGAGI (reference sequence). The CDR3 has 12 residues. Trimming cost V 0 bases and J 7 bases, with 7 bases left between them. CDR3 protein: CASSYSSGEQYF. The CDR3 bases are TGTGCCAGCAGTTACTCGAGCGGAGAGCAGTACTTC.

This clonotype came up once. This chain links TRBV20-1 with TRBJ1-6, with a tentative D call TRBD1 (5 bases). Germline V gene data show CDR1 as DFQATT and CDR2 as SNEGSKA (reference sequence). V gave up 6 bases and J gave up 9 bases, with 15 bases separating them. The CDR3 length is 13 residues. CDR3 region: CSADTGTGSPLHF. In DNA form, the CDR3 reads TGCAGTGCAGACACAGGAACTGGTTCACCCCTCCACTTT.

Notes on this clonotype: Germline is not matched at one junction end, which may reflect a read error. The chain recombines TRBV29-1 with TRBJ2-2, with 8 bases matching TRBD2. Looked up from germline, CDR1 is SQVTM and CDR2 is ANQGSEA. This CDR3 region has 15 residues. The CDR3 spells CSASRVAGNTGEPFF. CDR3 coding DNA: TGCAGCGCCTCGAGGGTAGCGGGAAACACCGGGGAGCCGTTTTTT.

A word on this clonotype: Germline and junction disagree at one end, which may indicate a read error. The rearrangement uses TRBV5-1 and TRBJ2-7; 9 nucleotides line up with TRBD1. Per the germline V gene, CDR1 is SGHRS and CDR2 is YFSETQ. This CDR3 is built from 14 residues. The CDR3 is CAGSFGTGSYEQYF. CDR3 nucleotides: TGCGCCGGCAGCTTCGGGACAGGGAGCTACGAGCAGTACTTC.

This clonotype has just a few counts. The chain is built from TRBV20-1 and TRBJ2-3; perhaps TRBD2 as D (6 bases). The CDR3 has 16 residues. Germline CDR1 and CDR2: DFQATT and SNEGSKA (reference sequence). The V end was cut by 3 bases, the J end by 3 bases, with 19 bases between. CDR3 region: CSASFGSGSRTDTQYF. DNA for the CDR3: TGCAGTGCTAGCTTCGGGAGTGGGAGTCGAACAGATACGCAGTATTTT.